The text below deals with one T cell receptor beta chain. Its target antigen remains unknown. The record has no base qualities; no much larger clone is one base away. The CDR3 contains 18 residues, cysteine and phenylalanine counted. The CDR3 DNA has 54 bases and is translated from base 1. The junction carries 25 bases between V and J, which are trimmed by 0 bases and 8 bases respectively. Taken from the germline V gene (reference sequence), the CDR1 and CDR2 loops are GTSNPN and SVGIG. This sample was included in a study of persistence of HIV-infected CD4 T cells (dated by TCRdb to the early 2020s). Study-level background: CMV- and HIV-1 Gag-responding CD4+ T cells were isolated from ART-treated individuals so that antigen-driven clonal expansion of HIV-1-infected cells could be examined. The TCR cluster analysis across participants included roughly 8 participants for CMV and 6 or 7 participants for Gag. Proviral sequencing was used to assess clonality among infected cells, whereas TCRbeta sequencing gauged the clonality of all cells within each sorted population. Apart from a couple of participants who underwent leukapheresis at a single time point, peripheral blood samples of up to roughly 180 mL were collected from participants at multiple time points. Participants had been on suppressive ART for a median of about eight years.

Sample treatment or condition, as interpreted from the label and publication: suppressive antiretroviral therapy. A pool of overlapping HIV-1 Gag 15-mer peptides, at 0.75 to 1 ug per peptide per mL, was used to stimulate the cells. Nonresponding CD40L-negative CD69-negative CD45RO-high memory CD4+ T cells were sorted as memory populations depleted of antigen-responding cells. Participants were HIV-1-infected adults who started suppressive ART during chronic infection. For at least 4 years, the participants' plasma HIV-1 RNA had been undetectable, below 50 copies/mL. To be included, participants needed a CD4+ T cell count above 400 cells/uL and a positive CMV serology. Before stimulation, PBMCs were isolated using density centrifugation and then depleted of CD8+ T cells. For about 17 hours, the CD8-depleted PBMCs were stimulated with anti-CD28/CD49d costimulation, a CD40-blocking antibody, and enfuvirtide to prevent new infections. Sorting was done on either a Beckman Coulter MoFlo Legacy or an XDP sorter, and propidium iodide was used to exclude dead cells. Genomic DNA was extracted with the QIAamp DNA Mini Kit for samples above one million cells, otherwise with the Quick-DNA Microprep Kit.

The immunoSEQ hsTCRB assay version 4, run in survey mode, was used to sequence TCRbeta repertoires from genomic DNA. For TCRbeta sequencing, genomic DNA was diluted to 10 ng/uL, and up to 1 ug was used per sample. In the paper's pipeline: Analysis of the TCRbeta data was done in ImmunoSeq Analyzer 3.0, and diversity was computed on productive nucleotide rearrangements. Using the Immunarch R package, lower-bound TCR diversity was estimated with the improved Chao index and clonality was estimated with the Gini coefficient. Different nucleotide rearrangements encoding the same CDR3beta amino acid sequence were counted as distinct clonotypes. Differential abundance analysis identified TCRbeta sequences significantly enriched in antigen-responding cells relative to anti-CD3/anti-CD28-activated cells. Using predicted peptide-MHC specificity as the basis, GLIPH2 grouped TCRs into clusters, both for each participant individually and for the merged data sets that combined participants. The table comes from immuneACCESS by way of TCRdb, which keeps in-frame sequences with V and J called. Part of the clones is missing from these tables; in studies checked, under half for an unresolved V gene and the rest for unknown reasons. The D gene and trimming were derived from the DNA, and the V and J assignments and clone size from that table. The sample has over 30,000 clones on record, around four fifths of them singletons. Roughly 0.97% of the sample comes from the top ten.

General study outcomes and caveats: Antigen-responding cells were enriched for degenerate expanded CDR3beta sequences, which suggests convergent selection of CD4+ responses to CMV and Gag. Restriction of bulk TCR analyses to the rare CMV-responding cells that actually carried HIV-1 proviruses was not possible. A correlation was observed between TCR oligoclonality and proviral oligoclonality within the same sorted populations. Only a small number of individuals took part in the study, and only a limited range of antigens was tested. Significantly lower TCRbeta richness was observed in CMV- and Gag-responding cells than in anti-CD3/anti-CD28-responding cells, and higher oligoclonality was observed in CMV-responding cells than in CD3/CD28-stimulated and Gag-responding cells.

This TCR derives from an adult with HIV. The donor label of this sample is uncertain. Sequenced here: cultured CD4+ T cells from PBMCs, sampled from a patient who received antiretroviral therapy. The sample's cell subset or site label, in plain terms: CD40L-CD69- CD45RO-high memory CD4 T cells not responding to Gag peptides. This chain is built from TRBV30 and TRBJ1-4, with the D segment identity uncertain. Read as DNA, the sequence is TGTGCCTGGAGTGTACGGTTGCGTTTAGGTCGTGGTAACGAAAAACTGTTTTTT. Its translation is CAWSVRLRLGRGNEKLFF.